This TCR beta chain was recorded in a study of blood T cell repertoires in COVID-19 (dated by TCRdb to the early 2020s). Describing the broader study: The collaborator samples originated in the United States, Italy and Spain and spanned the acute and convalescent phases of COVID-19. The prospective study material was composed of cDNA or gDNA derived from T cells, B-cell-depleted T cells, or PBMCs. Deeply sampled blood TCRbeta repertoires from subjects exposed to, actively infected with, or recovered from COVID-19 were included in the dataset. A freely available public database, intended as a resource for researchers studying the immune response to SARS-CoV-2, is where the repertoires were released. Samples were obtained from the ongoing ImmuneRACE study (first 160 participants) and from roughly 1,300 subjects provided by 6 global collaborators. Nearly every sample came with metadata listing a de-identified subject ID, COVID-19 status, age in years and sex. HLA class I and class II types, where available, came from metadata supplied by the sample provider rather than from assay-based typing.

As to this clone: Its antigen is unknown. Base quality data are lacking; no much larger clone is found one base away.

Here is what the overall study found, with its caveats: The amount of clinical and demographic metadata varied by source and participant and was provided uncurated.

Each collaborating institution followed its own protocols to collect whole blood in K2EDTA tubes. For TCRbeta analysis, collaborators shipped samples in one of three forms: frozen whole blood, isolated PBMCs, or DNA extracted from either of those sample types. The immunoSEQ Assay, a bias-controlled multiplex PCR, was used to amplify TCRbeta CDR3 regions from genomic DNA. Regarding the original processing steps: Nucleated cell counts per sample were estimated from amplification of reference gene primers within the assay. Sequence reads were collapsed and filtered to measure the absolute abundance of every unique TCRbeta CDR3 rearrangement. For each sample, productive Simpson clonality was calculated as the square root of Simpson's diversity index across productive rearrangements. TCRdb obtained this table from immuneACCESS and retained in-frame rearrangements with V and J assigned. These tables miss some clones; where compared with another copy, unresolved V genes account for less than half of the shortfall, and the remainder is unexplained. The D gene and trimming were derived from the DNA, and the V and J assignments and clone size from that table. Present in this sample are a few hundred thousand clones, roughly 76% of which were seen just once. The biggest ten clones account for approximately 5.4% of the sample.

V lost 3 bases and J lost 8 bases; the stretch between them is 12 bases long. Reading the germline V gene gives CDR1 SGDLS and CDR2 YYNGEE. The CDR3 sequence holds 13 residues, the cysteine and phenylalanine included. The DNA shown is the 39-base CDR3, in frame from base 1. This sequence originates from a human donor in a cohort sampled during active COVID-19. The V gene is TRBV9 and the J gene is TRBJ2-1; TRBD1 is a possible D gene, resting on 5 matching bases. Source material: peripheral blood. The sequenced DNA is TGTGCCAGCAGCGGGGGCCCCGGGCATGAGCAGTTCTTC. Its product reads: CASSGGPGHEQFF.